These 10 T cell receptor beta chains were sequenced from one sample in a study of cytomegalovirus exposure and HLA in healthy donors (dated by TCRdb to about 2017). The method behind the library was the immunoSEQ multiplex PCR assay. For the multiplex PCR, a mixture combining 60 forward primers for TCR Vbeta segments and 13 reverse primers for TCR Jbeta segments was used. Sourced from immuneACCESS, this table was stored by TCRdb with only in-frame sequences that have V and J called. A share of the clones is absent; for the studies checked, an unresolved V gene accounts for under half, and the remainder has no known explanation. This sample is represented by over 120,000 clones; around two thirds of them were singletons. Together, the top ten hold 4.3% of the sample. The sample taken for sequencing was PBMCs. These receptors were taken from a man aged 18 to 35 in good health and CMV-seropositive.

The chain employs TRBV19 and TRBJ1-1; D perhaps matches TRBD1 (5 bases). Trimming left V 3 bases short and J 3 bases short, with 20 bases between. Per the germline V gene, CDR1 is LNHDA and CDR2 is SQIVND (reference sequence). CDR3 length equals 17 residues. The CDR3 bases are TGTGCCAGTAGTATGCGGGGGACCGCTCCTCCATACACTGAAGCTTTCTTT. Protein: CASSMRGTAPPYTEAFF. Variable domain in full (rest from reference TRBV19 and TRBJ1-1): DGGITQSPKYLFRKEGQNVTLSCEQNLNHDAMYWYRQDPGQGLRLIYYSQIVNDFQKGDIAEGYSVSREKKESFPLTVTSAQKNPTAFYLCASSMRGTAPPYTEAFFGQGTRLTVV.

The chain has TRBV27 and TRBJ1-6; possible D gene TRBD1, 5 bases. V was clipped by 4 bases and J by 6 bases, with 13 bases between them. Germline CDR1 and CDR2: MNHEY and SMNVEV (reference sequence). This CDR3 spans 15 amino acids. The CDR3 DNA reads TGTGCCAGCAGTTACGGGGGACGGATTAATTCACCCCTCCACTTT. This encodes CASSYGGRINSPLHF.

The genes are TRBV10-3 and TRBJ2-1, with 7 bases lining up with TRBD2. V shed 6 bases, J shed 9 bases, and the junction held 14 bases outside the gene matches. The CDR3 totals 15 residues. Germline CDR1 and CDR2: ENHRY and SYGVKD. The DNA of the CDR3 is TGTGCCATCAGAGCGCACGGGGCGGGAGAGGCTGAGCAGTTCTTC. Its protein product is CAIRAHGAGEAEQFF.

The chain employs TRBV29-1 and TRBJ1-2; no clear D gene. Germline V gives CDR1 SQVTM, CDR2 ANQGSEA. Trimming removed 4 bases at V and 6 bases at J, with 12 bases between. This CDR3 has 12 amino acids. DNA of the CDR3: TGCAGCGTTGTTACCGCCGGGGATGGCTACACCTTC. Protein product: CSVVTAGDGYTF.

This sequence joins TRBV27 and TRBJ2-1; D might be TRBD2 (7 bases). Trimming took 2 bases from V and 4 from J, leaving 21 bases between them. The germline V gene encodes CDR1 MNHEY and CDR2 SMNVEV (reference sequence). CDR3 size: 18 residues. The chain's CDR3 is CASSLGRGPAVNYNEQFF. As DNA, the CDR3 is TGTGCCAGCAGTTTAGGGCGGGGGCCGGCTGTAAATTACAATGAGCAGTTCTTC.

The genes are TRBV7-9 and TRBJ1-2; D might be TRBD1 (6 bases). Trimming removed 5 bases at V and 4 bases at J, with 11 bases between. In germline, CDR1 is SEHNR, CDR2 FQNEAQ (reference sequence). The CDR3 has 13 residues. The DNA of the CDR3 is TGTGCCAGCAGCCCCACAGGGCCCTATGGCTACACCTTC. The encoded protein is CASSPTGPYGYTF. The variable domain in full, completed from reference TRBV7-9 and TRBJ1-2, reads DTGVSQNPRHKITKRGQNVTFRCDPISEHNRLYWYRQTLGQGPEFLTYFQNEAQLEKSRLLSDRFSAERPKGSFSTLEIQRTEQGDSAMYLCASSPTGPYGYTFGSGTRLTVV.

V gene TRBV9 combines with J gene TRBJ1-2; the D is unclear. Trimming took 4 bases from V and 5 from J, leaving 9 bases between them. This CDR3 has 12 residues. Germline CDR1 is SGDLS and CDR2 is YYNGEE. The DNA for the CDR3 is TGTGCCAGCAGCTTTTCCGGGTATGGCTACACCTTC. Translation gives CASSFSGYGYTF.

This clone was detected only a few times. The chain carries TRBV5-1 and TRBJ1-2; TRBD1 matches 7 bases. V lost 4 bases and J lost 4; bases outside the gene matches: 7. CDR1 SGHRS and CDR2 YFSETQ come from the germline V gene. This CDR3 spans 14 amino acids. CDR3 region: CASSPTGESYGYTF. Here the CDR3 DNA reads TGCGCCAGCAGCCCCACAGGGGAAAGCTATGGCTACACCTTC.

This sequence joins TRBV7-6 and TRBJ1-5; 7 bases fit TRBD1. CDR1 is SGHVS, CDR2 FNYEAQ, per germline. CDR3 length equals 14 residues. V shed 5 bases and J 3 bases; nucleotides not matched to a gene: 4. CDR3 sequence (DNA): TGTGCCAGCAGCATCGGGACAGACAATCAGCCCCAGCATTTT. It encodes CASSIGTDNQPQHF.

The gene calls are TRBV5-5 and TRBJ1-1; D may be TRBD1 (5 bases). CDR1 is SGHKS, CDR2 YYEKEE, per germline (reference sequence). The CDR3 runs 15 residues. V was cut by 5 bases and J by 0 bases, with 14 bases left in between. The CDR3: CASSPGLLMNTEAFF. The CDR3 nucleotides read TGTGCCAGCAGTCCGGGACTGCTAATGAACACTGAAGCTTTCTTT. The whole variable domain, filled in from reference TRBV5-5 and TRBJ1-1, reads DAGVTQSPTHLIKTRGQQVTLRCSPISGHKSVSWYQQVLGQGPQFIFQYYEKEERGRGNFPDRFSARQFPNYSSELNVNALLLGDSALYLCASSPGLLMNTEAFFGQGTRLTVV.